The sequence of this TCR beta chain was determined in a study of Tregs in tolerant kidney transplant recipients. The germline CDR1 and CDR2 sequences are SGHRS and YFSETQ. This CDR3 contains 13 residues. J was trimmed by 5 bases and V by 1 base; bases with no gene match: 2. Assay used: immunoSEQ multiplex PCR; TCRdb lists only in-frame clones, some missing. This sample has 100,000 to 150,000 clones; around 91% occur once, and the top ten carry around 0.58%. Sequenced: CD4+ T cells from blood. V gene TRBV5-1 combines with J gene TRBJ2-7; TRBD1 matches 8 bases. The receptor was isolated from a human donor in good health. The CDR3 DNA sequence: TGCGCCAGCAGCTTGCAGGGGGCCCACGAGCAGTACTTC. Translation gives CASSLQGAHEQYF.